The 5 T cell receptor beta chains given below trace back to one sample, sequenced in a study of Ad26.COV2.S vaccination and SARS-CoV-2 variants. Data came from immunoSEQ multiplex PCR; TCRdb stores just in-frame clones and leaves some out. The sample includes approximately 300,000 clones, about 86% of them seen just once. The sample's treatment: around 19 received Ad26.COV2.S at low or high dose, single or two shots; about 5 received placebo; per-sample allocation not given. Following the first vaccine or placebo injection, samples were taken on day 63. Sequencing was performed on peripheral blood, taken in a trial of Ad26.COV2.S vaccine versus placebo. The source of these receptors is a person between 18 and 59 years old who received the Ad26.COV2.S COVID-19 vaccine or a placebo.

The rearrangement uses TRBV10-3 and TRBJ2-1, with D unresolved. Between the trimmed V and J ends, which lost 3 bases and 7 bases, there was a span of 7 bases. The CDR3 totals 12 residues. Germline V gives CDR1 ENHRY, CDR2 SYGVKD. CDR3 loop: CAISDGKNEQFF. In nucleotides, the CDR3 is TGTGCCATCAGTGATGGAAAGAATGAGCAGTTCTTC.

This chain joins TRBV3-1 (or the pseudogene TRBV3-2) and TRBJ2-2, with D unclear. CDR1 and CDR2 (germline): LGHDT, YNNKEL (reference sequence). Trimming pared 2 bases from V and 1 base from J, leaving 5 bases between. There are 14 residues in the CDR3. For the CDR3, the DNA is TGTGCCAGCAGCCAAATCGTGAACACCGGGGAGCTGTTTTTT. Translated: CASSQIVNTGELFF.

The genes are TRBV5-4 and TRBJ1-1; no reliable D call. CDR3 size: 15 residues. The germline V gene has CDR1 SGHNT and CDR2 YYREEE (reference sequence). The V end was cut by 0 bases, the J end by 0 bases, with 9 bases between. The CDR3 spells CASSLDPALNTEAFF. The CDR3, as DNA: TGTGCCAGCAGCTTGGACCCAGCCCTGAACACTGAAGCTTTCTTT.

The chain joins TRBV6-6 to TRBJ2-3, with TRBD1 identical over 8 bases. This CDR3 is built from 15 residues. Germline V gene sequence: CDR1 MNHNY, CDR2 SVGAGI (reference sequence). The trim removed 4 bases at V and 3 bases at J, leaving 6 bases unmatched. In DNA form, the CDR3 reads TGTGCCAGCAGTTCGGACAGGGCGGGGACAGATACGCAGTATTTT. Its translation is CASSSDRAGTDTQYF.

The chain uses TRBV14 and TRBJ2-3, with a weak D call TRBD2 (7 bases). This CDR3 region has 14 residues. The V and J ends lost 0 bases and 10 bases respectively, with 14 bases between them. The V gene's germline CDR1 is SGHDN and CDR2 FVKESK. The CDR3: CASSQDLRGRAQYF. The CDR3 DNA reads TGTGCCAGCAGCCAAGATCTAAGGGGGAGGGCGCAGTATTTT.